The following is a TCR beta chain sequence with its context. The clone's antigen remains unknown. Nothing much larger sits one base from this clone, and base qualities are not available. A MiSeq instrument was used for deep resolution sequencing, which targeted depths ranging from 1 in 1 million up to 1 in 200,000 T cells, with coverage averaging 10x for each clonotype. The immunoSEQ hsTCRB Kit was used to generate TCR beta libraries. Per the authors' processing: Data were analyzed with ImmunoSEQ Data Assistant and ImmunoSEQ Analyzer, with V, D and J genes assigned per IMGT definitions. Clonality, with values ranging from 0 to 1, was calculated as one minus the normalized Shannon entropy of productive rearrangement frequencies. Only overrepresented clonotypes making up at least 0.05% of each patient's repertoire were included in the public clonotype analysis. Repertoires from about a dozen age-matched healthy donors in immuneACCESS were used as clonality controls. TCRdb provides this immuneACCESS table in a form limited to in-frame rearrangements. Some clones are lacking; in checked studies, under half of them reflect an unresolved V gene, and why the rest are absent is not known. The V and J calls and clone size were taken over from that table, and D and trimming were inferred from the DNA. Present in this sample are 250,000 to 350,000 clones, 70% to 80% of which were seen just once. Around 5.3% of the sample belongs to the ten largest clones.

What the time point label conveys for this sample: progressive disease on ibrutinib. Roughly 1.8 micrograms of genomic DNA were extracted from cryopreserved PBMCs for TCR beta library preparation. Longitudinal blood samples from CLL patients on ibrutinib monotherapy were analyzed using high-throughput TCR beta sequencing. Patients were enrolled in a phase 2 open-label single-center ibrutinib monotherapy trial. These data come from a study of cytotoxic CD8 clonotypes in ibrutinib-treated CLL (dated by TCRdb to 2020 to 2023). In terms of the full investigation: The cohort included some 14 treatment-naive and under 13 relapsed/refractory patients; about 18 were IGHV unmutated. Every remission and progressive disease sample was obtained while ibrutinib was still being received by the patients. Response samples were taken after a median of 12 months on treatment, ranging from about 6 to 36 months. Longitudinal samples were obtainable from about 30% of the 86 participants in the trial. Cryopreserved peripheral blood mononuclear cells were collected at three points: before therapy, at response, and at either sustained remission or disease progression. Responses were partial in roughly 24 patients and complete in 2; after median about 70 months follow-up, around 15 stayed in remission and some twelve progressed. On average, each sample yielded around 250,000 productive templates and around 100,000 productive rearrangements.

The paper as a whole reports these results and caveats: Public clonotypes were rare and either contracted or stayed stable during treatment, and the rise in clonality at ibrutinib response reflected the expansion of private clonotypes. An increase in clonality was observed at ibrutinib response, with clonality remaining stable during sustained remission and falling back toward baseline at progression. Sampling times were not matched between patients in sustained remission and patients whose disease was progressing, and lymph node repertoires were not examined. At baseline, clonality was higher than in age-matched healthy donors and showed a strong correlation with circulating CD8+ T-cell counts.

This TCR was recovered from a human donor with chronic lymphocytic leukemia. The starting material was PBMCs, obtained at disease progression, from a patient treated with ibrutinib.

This receptor carries the CDR3 CASSATRTGINSPLHF. The base sequence is TGTGCCAGCAGCGCAACCCGCACAGGGATAAATTCACCCCTCCACTTT. The chain employs TRBV7-2 and TRBJ1-6; TRBD1 is possibly the D segment (6 matching bases). Including the terminal cysteine and phenylalanine, the CDR3 comprises 16 residues. Only CDR3 DNA is held: 48 bases, read in frame from base 1. V sheds 5 bases and J sheds 7 bases, leaving 18 bases between their ends. From a lookup of the germline V gene, CDR1 and CDR2 are SGHTA and FQGNSA.